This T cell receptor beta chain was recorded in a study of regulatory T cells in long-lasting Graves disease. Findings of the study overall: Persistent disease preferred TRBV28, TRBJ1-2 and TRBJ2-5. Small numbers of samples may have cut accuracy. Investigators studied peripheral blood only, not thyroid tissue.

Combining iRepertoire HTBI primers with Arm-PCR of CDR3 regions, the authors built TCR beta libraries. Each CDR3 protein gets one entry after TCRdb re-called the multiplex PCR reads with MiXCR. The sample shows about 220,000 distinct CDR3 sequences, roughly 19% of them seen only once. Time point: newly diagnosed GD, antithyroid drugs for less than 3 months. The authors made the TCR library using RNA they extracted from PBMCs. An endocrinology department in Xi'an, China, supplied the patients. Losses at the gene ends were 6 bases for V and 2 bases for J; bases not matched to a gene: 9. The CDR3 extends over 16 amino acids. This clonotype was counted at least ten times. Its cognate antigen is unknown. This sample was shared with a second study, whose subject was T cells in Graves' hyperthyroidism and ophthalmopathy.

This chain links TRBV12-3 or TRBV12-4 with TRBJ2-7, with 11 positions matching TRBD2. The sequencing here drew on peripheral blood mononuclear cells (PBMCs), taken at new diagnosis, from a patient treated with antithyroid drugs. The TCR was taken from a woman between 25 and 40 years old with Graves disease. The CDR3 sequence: CASSRGTSGLTYEQYF. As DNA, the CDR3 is TGTGCCAGCAGCCGAGGGACTAGCGGCCTAACCTACGAGCAGTACTTC.